These T cell receptor beta chains were read from a single sample in a study of blood T cell repertoires in COVID-19. Only in-frame clones appear in the TCRdb table, and some are missing; sequencing was by immunoSEQ multiplex PCR. In the table there are approximately 55,000 clones, around nine tenths of which are singletons. The sequenced material came from peripheral blood. Receptors originate from a man over 45 with active COVID-19. Each CDR3 is given with its conserved first and last residue. Each record gives: D gene, V gene, clone size, J gene, CDR3 protein, CDR3 DNA. The D gene is left open where the match is weak. Only part of the rows carry a size: once, few, many, or a class if the clone is expanded.

TRBD2,TRBV3-1/TRBV3-2,.,TRBJ2-3,CASSPRGGLTDTQYF,TGTGCCAGCAGCCCCCGGGGGGGCCTGACAGATACGCAGTATTTT
.,TRBV7-5,few,TRBJ2-7,CARSLIVGVVFGQYF,TGTGCCAGAAGCTTAATAGTCGGGGTGGTCTTCGGGCAGTACTTC
.,TRBV6-2/TRBV6-3,once,TRBJ2-3,CASSGFADSQYF,TGTGCCAGCAGCGGCTTCGCAGATTCGCAGTATTTT
.,TRBV10-3,once,TRBJ2-4,CATSGAGDIQYF,TGTGCCACATCAGGGGCGGGAGACATTCAGTACTTC
.,TRBV5-4,.,TRBJ1-2,CASSFSGAYGYTF,TGTGCCAGCAGCTTTTCAGGGGCCTATGGCTACACCTTC
.,TRBV5-8,.,TRBJ2-5,CASSLAAGETQYF,TGTGCCAGCAGCTTGGCGGCGGGGGAGACCCAGTACTTC
TRBD1,TRBV6-5,.,TRBJ1-2,CASTRETAGGGYTF,TGTGCCAGCACCCGAGAAACGGCAGGGGGAGGCTACACCTTC
.,TRBV7-2,few,TRBJ2-2,CASSLASTGRGELFF,TGTGCCAGCAGCTTAGCGAGTACAGGAAGGGGGGAGCTGTTTTTT
TRBD2,TRBV9,once,TRBJ2-7,CASSFEGLAGHYEQYF,TGTGCCAGCAGCTTCGAAGGACTAGCGGGACACTACGAGCAGTACTTC
TRBD1,TRBV6-2/TRBV6-3,.,TRBJ2-4,CASSYLRQGASIQYF,TGTGCCAGCAGTTACCTTCGGCAGGGGGCCTCCATTCAGTACTTC
.,TRBV5-1,once,TRBJ1-2,CASSLFSEGNYGYTF,TGCGCCAGCAGCTTGTTCTCGGAGGGGAACTATGGCTACACCTTC
.,TRBV2,few,TRBJ1-1,CASSEGPREAFF,TGTGCCAGCAGTGAAGGACCCCGGGAGGCTTTCTTT
TRBD1,TRBV4-1,.,TRBJ1-4,CASSQATGTGERKLFF,TGCGCCAGCAGCCAGGCGACCGGGACAGGGGAAAGAAAACTGTTTTTT
TRBD2,TRBV10-3,.,TRBJ2-1,CAISGAGGGSYNEQFF,TGTGCCATCAGTGGAGCTGGGGGGGGCTCCTACAATGAGCAGTTCTTC
.,TRBV7-9,.,TRBJ2-1,CASSSTGSSYNEQFF,TGTGCCAGCAGCTCAACGGGGAGCTCCTACAATGAGCAGTTCTTC
TRBD1,TRBV4-3,.,TRBJ2-3,CASSLDREVTDTQYF,TGCGCCAGCAGCCTGGACAGGGAAGTAACAGATACGCAGTATTTT
.,TRBV5-4,.,TRBJ1-1,CASSLGGVGTEAFF,TGTGCCAGCAGCCTCGGCGGGGTGGGCACTGAAGCTTTCTTT
.,TRBV9,.,TRBJ1-6,CASSAARNSPLHF,TGTGCCAGCAGCGCGGCGCGGAATTCACCCCTCCACTTT
TRBD2,TRBV5-5,.,TRBJ2-1,CASSLAGTSAYNEQFF,TGTGCCAGCAGCCTAGCCGGGACTAGCGCCTACAATGAGCAGTTCTTC
TRBD1,TRBV2,once,TRBJ1-5,CASSSEGASNQPQHF,TGTGCCAGCAGTTCGGAGGGGGCGAGCAATCAGCCCCAGCATTTT
TRBD2,TRBV5-1,.,TRBJ2-1,CASSISGSSYNEQFF,TGCGCCAGCAGCATTAGCGGGAGCTCCTACAATGAGCAGTTCTTC
TRBD1,TRBV11-3,.,TRBJ2-2,CASSSAGQGLMGELFF,TGTGCCAGCAGCTCGGCCGGACAGGGGCTCATGGGGGAGCTGTTTTTT
.,TRBV29-1,.,TRBJ1-3,CSVEQARPGNTIYF,TGCAGCGTTGAACAGGCACGGCCCGGAAACACCATATATTTT
.,TRBV9,.,TRBJ2-2,CASSAQGLPTTGELFF,TGTGCCAGCAGCGCACAGGGCCTCCCCACCACCGGGGAGCTGTTTTTT
TRBD2,TRBV5-1,.,TRBJ2-1,CASSLTSGSSYNEQFF,TGCGCCAGCAGCTTAACTAGCGGTAGCTCCTACAATGAGCAGTTCTTC
TRBD2,TRBV7-6,.,TRBJ2-3,CASSLLAGGVTDTQYF,TGTGCCAGCAGCTTACTAGCGGGAGGTGTGACAGATACGCAGTATTTT
TRBD2,TRBV9,once,TRBJ2-3,CASSVGTRSTDTQYF,TGTGCCAGCAGCGTAGGGACTAGAAGCACAGATACGCAGTATTTT
TRBD1,TRBV7-9,few,TRBJ1-5,CASSLGQGNQPQHF,TGTGCCAGCAGCCTCGGACAGGGAAATCAGCCCCAGCATTTT
.,TRBV9,.,TRBJ1-2,CASSGRRPEGGYGYTF,TGTGCCAGCAGCGGTAGACGTCCGGAAGGGGGCTATGGCTACACCTTC
.,TRBV12-3/TRBV12-4,.,TRBJ2-1,CASSLWANEQFF,TGTGCCAGCAGTTTATGGGCAAATGAGCAGTTCTTC
TRBD2,TRBV2,.,TRBJ2-7,CASSLTSGRVGEQYF,TGTGCCAGCAGCCTGACTAGCGGGAGAGTCGGCGAGCAGTACTTC
.,TRBV11-2,.,TRBJ1-1,CASSGSGGPTEAFF,TGTGCCAGCAGCGGAAGTGGGGGCCCCACTGAAGCTTTCTTT
.,TRBV11-3,.,TRBJ1-1,CASSSQGVITEAFF,TGTGCCAGCAGCTCACAGGGTGTCATCACTGAAGCTTTCTTT
.,TRBV3-1/TRBV3-2,.,TRBJ2-5,CASSQNRGETQYF,TGTGCCAGCAGCCAAAACCGCGGGGAGACCCAGTACTTC
.,TRBV6-2/TRBV6-3,once,TRBJ1-1,CASSYAYRENTEAFF,TGTGCCAGCAGTTACGCCTACAGGGAGAACACTGAAGCTTTCTTT
.,TRBV14,.,TRBJ2-1,CASSPRQGGRGEQFF,TGTGCCAGCAGTCCGCGACAGGGAGGACGGGGTGAGCAGTTCTTC
TRBD2,TRBV5-4,.,TRBJ2-3,CASSPTSGRALTDTQYF,TGTGCCAGCAGCCCAACTAGCGGGAGGGCCCTCACAGATACGCAGTATTTT
TRBD2,TRBV6-4,.,TRBJ2-3,CASSDSSGGGTDTQYF,TGTGCCAGCAGTGACTCGAGCGGGGGGGGCACAGATACGCAGTATTTT
TRBD1,TRBV6-5,.,TRBJ2-7,CASSAGGVAYEQYF,TGTGCCAGCAGCGCAGGGGGTGTAGCCTACGAGCAGTACTTC
.,TRBV14,.,TRBJ2-5,CASSQEGGETQYF,TGTGCCAGCAGCCAAGAGGGGGGTGAGACCCAGTACTTC
.,TRBV2,.,TRBJ1-5,CASKEGAPGQPQHF,TGTGCCAGCAAGGAGGGAGCCCCGGGGCAGCCCCAGCATTTT
.,TRBV19,.,TRBJ1-5,CASSLQGGYNQPQHF,TGTGCCAGTAGCTTACAGGGTGGGTACAATCAGCCCCAGCATTTT
TRBD1,TRBV12-3/TRBV12-4,.,TRBJ2-1,CASSTGDEQFF,TGTGCCAGCAGTACAGGGGATGAGCAGTTCTTC
.,TRBV24-1,.,TRBJ2-3,CAVGSGTDTQYF,TGTGCCGTCGGGAGTGGCACAGATACGCAGTATTTT
.,TRBV30,.,TRBJ2-5,CAWSVLQRRTALQETQYF,TGTGCCTGGAGTGTACTACAGAGAAGGACAGCCCTCCAAGAGACCCAGTACTTC
.,TRBV7-9,.,TRBJ2-7,CASTRAGVHEQYF,TGTGCCAGTACTCGAGCAGGGGTCCACGAGCAGTACTTC
.,TRBV7-9,once,TRBJ2-4,CASSLVGGRLAKNIQYF,TGTGCCAGCAGCTTAGTAGGGGGACGGTTAGCCAAAAACATTCAGTACTTC
.,TRBV4-1,.,TRBJ2-1,CASSQEEGAGYNEQFF,TGCGCCAGCAGCCAAGAGGAGGGGGCAGGCTACAATGAGCAGTTCTTC
TRBD1,TRBV11-3,few,TRBJ1-4,CASSSTSRGDEKLFF,TGTGCCAGCAGCTCGACCAGCAGGGGGGATGAAAAACTGTTTTTT
.,TRBV18,.,TRBJ1-6,CASSPPEVSSPLHF,TGTGCCAGCTCACCACCGGAGGTCTCTTCACCCCTCCACTTT
.,TRBV29-1,.,TRBJ2-3,CSSTGKGTDTQYF,TGCAGCTCAACGGGAAAGGGCACAGATACGCAGTATTTT
TRBD1,TRBV11-2,.,TRBJ2-4,CASSLVRGQGGLNIQYF,TGTGCCAGCAGCTTAGTCCGGGGACAGGGAGGGTTAAACATTCAGTACTTC
.,TRBV7-9,.,TRBJ2-3,CASSLEEDRSTQYF,TGTGCCAGCAGCTTAGAGGAGGACAGATCTACGCAGTATTTT
.,TRBV6-2/TRBV6-3,.,TRBJ2-2,CASSYSGNTGELFF,TGTGCCAGCAGTTACTCGGGCAACACCGGGGAGCTGTTTTTT
.,TRBV7-9,.,TRBJ1-5,CASSLGVSQPQHF,TGTGCCAGCAGCTTAGGAGTAAGTCAGCCCCAGCATTTT
.,TRBV7-2,.,TRBJ2-2,CASSSRRDTGELFF,TGTGCCAGCAGCTCCCGACGGGACACCGGGGAGCTGTTTTTT
.,TRBV9,.,TRBJ2-3,CASSVATGEGTDTQYF,TGTGCCAGCAGCGTAGCAACGGGAGAGGGGACAGATACGCAGTATTTT
TRBD2,TRBV18,.,TRBJ2-2,CASSPLGLAGRTGELFF,TGTGCCAGTTCACCACTGGGACTAGCGGGGCGCACCGGGGAGCTGTTTTTT
.,TRBV10-1,.,TRBJ2-1,CASSESGFNEQFF,TGCGCCAGCAGTGAGTCCGGGTTTAATGAGCAGTTCTTC